Shown below are 2 T cell receptor beta chains from a single sample sequenced in a study of blood T cell repertoires in COVID-19. The repertoire was sequenced with immunoSEQ multiplex PCR; TCRdb's copy has only in-frame clones and lacks some. The table records 120,000 or so clones, 88% of them present only once. The sample comprised peripheral blood. These receptors originate from a woman aged 45-59 years with acute or convalescent COVID-19.

The gene calls are TRBV3-1 (or the pseudogene TRBV3-2) and TRBJ2-1, with 8 bases fitting TRBD2. The germline CDR1 and CDR2 sequences are LGHDT and YNNKEL (reference sequence). CDR3 length: 15 amino acids. V lost 5 bases and J lost 1; bases outside the gene matches: 4. In DNA form, the CDR3 reads TGTGCCAGCAGCTCTAGCGGGCCGTCCTACAATGAGCAGTTCTTC. It yields the protein CASSSSGPSYNEQFF.

J is TRBJ2-2 and V is TRBV5-1, with D possibly matching TRBD1 (5 bases). The CDR3 covers 15 residues. Deletions cut 0 bases from V and 2 bases from J, with 8 bases between. Looked up from germline, CDR1 is SGHRS and CDR2 is YFSETQ. The CDR3 loop reads CASSLGRVNTGELFF. The CDR3 DNA reads TGCGCCAGCAGCTTGGGCAGGGTTAACACCGGGGAGCTGTTTTTT. The variable domain in full, completed from reference TRBV5-1 and TRBJ2-2, reads KAGVTQTPRYLIKTRGQQVTLSCSPISGHRSVSWYQQTPGQGLQFLFEYFSETQRNKGNFPGRFSGRQFSNSRSEMNVSTLELGDSALYLCASSLGRVNTGELFFGEGSRLTVL.